This T cell receptor beta chain derives from a study of vaccination effects on CD4 cells after COVID-19 (dated by TCRdb to between 2022 and 2023). Study-level background: Post-vaccine samples across the study were collected a median of 72 days after the second dose, with a range of 14 to 241. Cultures from other donors in the study were sequenced using the Oncomine TCR Beta short-read assay on an Illumina iSeq 100. A total of 9 to 11 COVID-19 convalescent patients and several SARS-CoV-2-naive healthy vaccine recipients were included in the full study. SARS-CoV-2 spike-specific CD4+ TCR repertoires were compared before and after mRNA vaccination in COVID-19 convalescent patients and in infection-naive vaccine recipients. What the research found in general, with its limitations: In healthy vaccine recipients, vaccine-induced clones were almost all SARS-CoV-2 mono-reactive, with only 1 of 255 cross-reactive with common cold coronaviruses. Only a small number of convalescent patients were included, and no early post-infection timepoints were available, which limited the study. Both infection-induced and vaccine-induced clones contracted markedly at late post-vaccination timepoints, which is consistent with waning T cell responses.

A remark on this clone: Its antigen target is currently unknown. Nothing much larger sits one base from this clone, and base qualities are not available.

Libraries came from the immunoSEQ multiplex PCR assay. DNA from the CD4+ T cells that had been cultured and isolated underwent TCR beta CDR3 sequencing. Per the source publication's procedure: Non-productive TCR sequences were removed, reads were trimmed to the CDR3 region, and CDR3s of at least 7 amino acids were retained. Antigen-specific clonotypes were identified with the MANAFEST web app by comparing expansion in peptide wells against reference cultures. To count as positive, a clone had to show expansion at FDR<0.05 compared with the reference and with all other wells, an odds ratio above 5, and a frequency above 0.1% in two replicate wells. Cross-reactive clonotypes were defined as significantly expanded in SARS-CoV-2 spike wells and in at least one common cold coronavirus spike condition. Levenshtein distance calculated with the stringdist R package was used to assess CDR3 similarity, and unrooted trees were constructed with ape in R 3.6.1. TCRdb provides this immuneACCESS table in a form limited to in-frame rearrangements. Some clones are lacking; in checked studies, under half of them reflect an unresolved V gene, and why the rest are absent is not known. The DNA gave D and trimming, while V, J and clone size come from that table. In this sample the table shows about 80,000 clones, around 74% of which occur a single time. The top ten clonotypes cover approximately 1% of the sample.

The CDR3 spans 15 residues, from the cysteine through the valine. Only the CDR3 portion is preserved as DNA: 45 bases, with reading frame beginning at the first base. V has 2 bases trimmed and J has 7 bases trimmed; junction bases matching no gene number 9. CDR1 and CDR2 are drawn from the germline V gene: MNHEY, SVGEGT. To identify antigen-specific CD4+ T cell clonotypes by their expansion, the ViraFEST assay first stimulated PBMC with viral peptide pools and then applied TCR sequencing. After approximately 11 days of culture, CD4+ T cells were isolated with the EasySep CD4+ T cell isolation kit. Participants received two doses of either the BNT162b2 or the mRNA-1273 mRNA SARS-CoV-2 vaccine. Healthy vaccine recipients had no prior SARS-CoV-2 infection, confirmed by negative nucleocapsid antibodies before and after vaccination. A few million PBMC per well were cultured in IMDM with roughly 5% human AB serum, roughly 10 IU/ml IL-2 and gentamicin, plus 10 ug/ml peptides. On days 3 and 7, half of the culture medium was replaced with fresh IL-2-containing medium. Each peptide stimulation condition was cultured in triplicate wells unless otherwise noted. PBMC were separated from whole blood using Ficoll-Paque Plus gradient centrifugation and were then either cryopreserved at -140C or used fresh. Overlapping peptide pools spanned the spike proteins of SARS-CoV-2 and the common cold coronaviruses HCoV-NL63, HCoV-OC43 and HCoV-229E. The QIAamp micro DNA kit was used to extract genomic DNA from the cultured CD4+ T cells.

The origin of this receptor is a human donor who received a COVID-19 vaccine. The material sequenced was CD4+ T cells from PBMCs cultured with HCoV-OC43 spike peptides, taken after COVID-19 vaccination. The cell subset or site label, as the study defines it: HCoV-OC43 spike overlapping peptide pool stimulation. The chain joins TRBV6-2 or TRBV6-3 to TRBJ2-7, and 9 bases in between align with TRBD1. The DNA reads as follows: TGTGCCAGCAGTTACGGGGGGACAGGGAGAGGGGAGCAGTACGTC. Translated, it gives CASSYGGTGRGEQYV.